The 2 T cell receptor beta chains below come from one sample, sequenced in a study of T-cell memory formation after mild COVID-19. TCRdb re-analysed the 5' RACE reads in MiXCR, keeping a single row per CDR3 protein. The repertoire holds fewer than 350,000 distinct CDR3 sequences, around 15% seen once, with roughly a fifth in the top ten. The sequenced sample consisted of PBMCs or a T cell subset sorted from them (not recorded which). All receptors come from a young man who had mild COVID-19 (a few samples of this study predate the infection). Cell type and time point are not known.

This chain links TRBV6-6 with TRBJ1-1; D is unresolved. Trimming removed 1 base at V and 5 bases at J, with 5 bases between. The CDR3 is 12 amino acids. Looked up from germline, CDR1 is MNHNY and CDR2 is SVGAGI (reference sequence). CDR3 region: CASSYLVTEAFF. In nucleotides, the CDR3 is TGTGCCAGCAGTTACTTGGTTACTGAAGCTTTCTTT.

This clonotype was seen repeatedly, ten times or more. The chain links TRBV6-5 to TRBJ1-1, with 8 positions matching TRBD1. CDR3 length equals 14 residues. Germline values: CDR1 MNHEY, CDR2 SVGAGI. V lost 4 bases to trimming and J lost 1 base; unmatched junction nucleotides: 2. CDR3 sequence: CASSFDRGNTEAFF. The DNA of the CDR3 is TGTGCCAGCAGTTTCGACAGGGGGAACACTGAAGCTTTCTTT.